This T cell receptor (beta chain) was retrieved from a study of human T cells and chemical hapten exposure. Across the whole study: Upper-back patch tests with 0.01% DPC were read at 6 days.

Noted time point: patch test 2, 6 weeks after DPC sensitization. The treatment: therapeutic diphenylcyclopropenone sensitization with weekly scalp DPC. Patients had alopecia, were aged 18 to 70, and were not pregnant. The CDR3 runs to 14 residues. V lost 2 bases and J 3 bases, leaving 8 bases between the germline ends. Germline V gene sequence: CDR1 MNHEY, CDR2 SVGEGT. In its sample, this clonotype was seen many times. As the library was built, unique molecular identifiers were attached to individual cDNA molecules. TCRdb reprocessed the RACE reads via MiXCR and lists one record per CDR3 protein. The sample holds about 95,000 distinct CDR3 sequences; roughly 11% are singletons and the top ten take around 3%.

Sequenced here: whole blood, sampled in connection with sensitization to the hapten diphenylcyclopropenone (DPC). The chain is built from TRBV6-2 or TRBV6-3 and TRBJ2-1; the D gene is possibly TRBD2 (5 bases). The sequence was collected from a woman aged 40-49 years with alopecia areata. Some clones in this sample may be carry-over from other donors' samples. This chain's CDR3 is CASSYSGFYNEQFF. CDR3 nucleotide sequence: TGTGCCAGCAGTTACAGCGGCTTCTACAATGAGCAGTTCTTC.